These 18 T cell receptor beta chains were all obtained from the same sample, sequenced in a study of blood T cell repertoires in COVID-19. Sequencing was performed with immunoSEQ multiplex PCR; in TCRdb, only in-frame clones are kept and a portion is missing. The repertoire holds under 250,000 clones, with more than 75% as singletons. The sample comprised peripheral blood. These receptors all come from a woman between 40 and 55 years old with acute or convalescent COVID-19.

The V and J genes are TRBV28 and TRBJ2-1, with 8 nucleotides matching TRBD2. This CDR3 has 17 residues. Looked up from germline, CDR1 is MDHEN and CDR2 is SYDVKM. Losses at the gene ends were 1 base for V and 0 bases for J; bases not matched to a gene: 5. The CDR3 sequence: CASSLFSLAGSYNEQFF. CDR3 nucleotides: TGTGCCAGCAGTTTATTCTCCCTAGCGGGCTCCTACAATGAGCAGTTCTTC.

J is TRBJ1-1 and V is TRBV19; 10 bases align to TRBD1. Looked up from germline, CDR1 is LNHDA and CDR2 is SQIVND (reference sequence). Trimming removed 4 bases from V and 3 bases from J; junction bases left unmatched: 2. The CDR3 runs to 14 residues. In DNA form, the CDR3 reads TGTGCCAGTAGTACGACAGGGGGCGACACTGAAGCTTTCTTT. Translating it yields CASSTTGGDTEAFF.

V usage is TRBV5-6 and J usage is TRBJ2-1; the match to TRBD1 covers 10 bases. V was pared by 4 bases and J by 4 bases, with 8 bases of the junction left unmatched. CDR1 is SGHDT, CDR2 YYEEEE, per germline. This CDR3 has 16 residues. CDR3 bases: TGTGCCAGCAGCCAACTGGGACAGGGGAGTTACAATGAGCAGTTCTTC. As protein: CASSQLGQGSYNEQFF.

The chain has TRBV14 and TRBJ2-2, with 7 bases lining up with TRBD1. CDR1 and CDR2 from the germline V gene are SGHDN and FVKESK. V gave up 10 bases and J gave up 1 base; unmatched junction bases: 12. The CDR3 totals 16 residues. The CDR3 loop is CANSGAGTVNTGELFF. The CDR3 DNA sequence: TGTGCCAACTCAGGGGCAGGGACAGTGAACACCGGGGAGCTGTTTTTT. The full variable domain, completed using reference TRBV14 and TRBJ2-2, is EAGVTQFPSHSVIEKGQTVTLRCDPISGHDNLYWYRRVMGKEIKFLLHFVKESKQDESGMPNNRFLAERTGGTYSTLKVQPAELEDSGVYFCANSGAGTVNTGELFFGEGSRLTVL.

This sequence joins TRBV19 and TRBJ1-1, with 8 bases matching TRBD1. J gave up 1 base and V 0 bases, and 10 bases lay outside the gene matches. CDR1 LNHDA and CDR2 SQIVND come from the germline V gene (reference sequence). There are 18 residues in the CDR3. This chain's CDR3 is CASSIDAPRTGPNTEAFF. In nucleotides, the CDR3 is TGTGCCAGTAGTATAGACGCCCCGCGGACAGGGCCGAACACTGAAGCTTTCTTT.

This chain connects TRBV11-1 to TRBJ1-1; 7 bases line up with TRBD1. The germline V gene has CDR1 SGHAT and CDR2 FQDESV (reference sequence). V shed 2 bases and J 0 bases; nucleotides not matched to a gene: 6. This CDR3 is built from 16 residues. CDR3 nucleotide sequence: TGTGCCAGCAGCTTACCCCAGGGGGGTATGAACACTGAAGCTTTCTTT. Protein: CASSLPQGGMNTEAFF.

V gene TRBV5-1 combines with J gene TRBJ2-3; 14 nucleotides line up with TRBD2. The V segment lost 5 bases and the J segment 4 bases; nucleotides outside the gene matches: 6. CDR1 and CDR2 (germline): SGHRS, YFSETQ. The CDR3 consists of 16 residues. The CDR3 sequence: CASRPGLAGVADTQYF. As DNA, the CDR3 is TGCGCCAGCAGACCGGGACTAGCGGGGGTGGCAGATACGCAGTATTTT.

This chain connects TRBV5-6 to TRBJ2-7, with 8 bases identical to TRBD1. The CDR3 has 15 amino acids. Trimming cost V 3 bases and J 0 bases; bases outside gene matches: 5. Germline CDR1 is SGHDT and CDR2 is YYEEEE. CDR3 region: CASSSLTGVSYEQYF. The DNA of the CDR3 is TGTGCCAGCAGCTCCTTGACAGGGGTCTCCTACGAGCAGTACTTC.

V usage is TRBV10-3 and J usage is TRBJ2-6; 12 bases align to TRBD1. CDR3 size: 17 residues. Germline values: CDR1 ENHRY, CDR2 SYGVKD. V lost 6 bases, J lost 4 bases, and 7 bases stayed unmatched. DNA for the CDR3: TGTGCCATCAGGCCGGGACAGGGGGCGGGAGGGGCCAACGTCCTGACTTTC. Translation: CAIRPGQGAGGANVLTF.

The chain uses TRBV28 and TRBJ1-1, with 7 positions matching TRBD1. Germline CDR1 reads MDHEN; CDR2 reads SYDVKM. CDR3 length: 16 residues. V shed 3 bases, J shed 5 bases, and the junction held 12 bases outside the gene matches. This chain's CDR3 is CASSFPTGERNTEAFF. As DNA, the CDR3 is TGTGCCAGCAGTTTCCCCACAGGGGAGAGGAATACTGAAGCTTTCTTT.

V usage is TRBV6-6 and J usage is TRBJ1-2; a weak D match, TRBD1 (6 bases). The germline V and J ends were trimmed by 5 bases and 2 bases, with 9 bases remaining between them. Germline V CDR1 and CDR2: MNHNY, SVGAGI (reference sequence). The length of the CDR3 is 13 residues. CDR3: CASSHGQNYGYTF. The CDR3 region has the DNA TGTGCCAGCAGTCATGGACAGAACTATGGCTACACCTTC.

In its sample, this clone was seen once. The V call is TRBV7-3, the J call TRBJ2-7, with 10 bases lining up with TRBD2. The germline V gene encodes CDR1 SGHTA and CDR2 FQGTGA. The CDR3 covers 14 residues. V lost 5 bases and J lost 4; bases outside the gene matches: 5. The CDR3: CASSPSGGMYEQYF. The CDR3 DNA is TGTGCCAGCAGCCCTAGCGGGGGAATGTACGAGCAGTACTTC.

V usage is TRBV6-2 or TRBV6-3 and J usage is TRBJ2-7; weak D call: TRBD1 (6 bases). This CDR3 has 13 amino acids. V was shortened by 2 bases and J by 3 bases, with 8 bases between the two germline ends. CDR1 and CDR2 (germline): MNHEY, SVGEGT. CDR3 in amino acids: CASSYGTYYEQYF. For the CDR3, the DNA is TGTGCCAGCAGTTACGGGACATACTACGAGCAGTACTTC.

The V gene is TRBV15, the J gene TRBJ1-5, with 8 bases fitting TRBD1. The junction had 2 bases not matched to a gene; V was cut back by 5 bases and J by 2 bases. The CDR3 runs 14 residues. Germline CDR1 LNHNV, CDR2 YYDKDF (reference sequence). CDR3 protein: CATSADRGNQPQHF. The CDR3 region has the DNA TGTGCCACCAGCGCGGACAGGGGCAATCAGCCCCAGCATTTT. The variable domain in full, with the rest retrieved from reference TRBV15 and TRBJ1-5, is DAMVIQNPRYQVTQFGKPVTLSCSQTLNHNVMYWYQQKSSQAPKLLFHYYDKDFNNEADTPDNFQSRRPNTSFCFLDIRSPGLGDTAMYLCATSADRGNQPQHFGDGTRLSIL.

DNA for the CDR3: TGTGCCAGCAGCTTAGATGGGGGGGGCACCGGGGAGCTGTTTTTT. As protein: CASSLDGGGTGELFF. The chain has TRBV5-4 and TRBJ2-2, with 7 bases that match TRBD2. Trimming cost V 2 bases and J 4 bases; bases outside gene matches: 5. The CDR3 has 15 amino acids. Looked up from germline, CDR1 is SGHNT and CDR2 is YYREEE (reference sequence).

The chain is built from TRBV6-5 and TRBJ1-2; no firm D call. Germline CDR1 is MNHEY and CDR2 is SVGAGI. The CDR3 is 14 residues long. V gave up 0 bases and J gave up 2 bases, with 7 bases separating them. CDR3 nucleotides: TGTGCCAGCAGTTACTCCGGACTGAACTATGGCTACACCTTC. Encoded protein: CASSYSGLNYGYTF.

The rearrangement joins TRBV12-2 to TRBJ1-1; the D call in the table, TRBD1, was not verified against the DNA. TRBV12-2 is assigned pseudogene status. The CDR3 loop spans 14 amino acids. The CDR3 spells CASRSRRGQYEAFF. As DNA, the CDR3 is TGTGCAAGTCGCTCAAGAAGGGGACAGTACGAAGCTTTCTTT.

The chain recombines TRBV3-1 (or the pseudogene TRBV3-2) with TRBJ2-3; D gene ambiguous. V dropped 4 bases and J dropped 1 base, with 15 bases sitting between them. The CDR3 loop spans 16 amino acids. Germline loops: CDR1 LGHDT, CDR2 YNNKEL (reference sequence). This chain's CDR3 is CASSPRAALGTDTQYF. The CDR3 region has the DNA TGTGCCAGCAGCCCCCGCGCTGCCCTTGGCACAGATACGCAGTATTTT.